These T cell receptor beta chains were read from a single sample in a study of blood T cell repertoires in COVID-19. The table came from immunoSEQ multiplex PCR; TCRdb's copy has only in-frame clones and leaves some out. The table shows about 190,000 clones, with approximately 80% occurring only once. Input material: peripheral blood. The receptors shown here come from a human donor in a cohort sampled during active COVID-19. Each CDR3 is given with its conserved first and last residue. The order of the fields is D gene, V gene, J gene, clone size, CDR3 protein, CDR3 DNA. D genes are given only for firm matches. Only some rows state a clone size, as once, few, many or a class for expanded clones.

-	TRBV27	TRBJ2-3	-	CASSSLVRSGKSSNTQYF	TGTGCCAGCAGCTCCCTGGTGAGGAGCGGCAAATCATCAAATACGCAGTATTTT
-	TRBV28	TRBJ1-2	-	CASKRQANFYGYTF	TGTGCCAGCAAAAGACAGGCAAACTTCTATGGCTACACCTTC
-	TRBV12-3/TRBV12-4	TRBJ1-1	-	CASSFSGAEAFF	TGTGCCAGCAGTTTCTCGGGGGCTGAAGCTTTCTTT
TRBD2	TRBV14	TRBJ2-2	once	CASSRVAGGFNTGELFF	TGTGCCAGCAGCCGAGTAGCGGGGGGCTTCAACACCGGGGAGCTGTTTTTT
-	TRBV19	TRBJ2-2	-	CASGGRANTGELFF	TGTGCCAGCGGGGGACGGGCGAACACCGGGGAGCTGTTTTTT
-	TRBV12-3/TRBV12-4	TRBJ1-3	-	CAGRGSGNTIYF	TGTGCCGGGCGGGGGTCTGGAAACACCATATATTTT
TRBD1	TRBV6-6	TRBJ2-3	-	CASTGTGLSDTQYF	TGTGCCAGCACCGGGACAGGGCTGTCGGATACGCAGTATTTT
TRBD2	TRBV30	TRBJ2-3	once	CARSGSSSDTQYF	TGTGCCCGTAGCGGGAGCTCTTCAGATACGCAGTATTTT
TRBD2	TRBV2	TRBJ2-7	-	CASSLAGGRSYEQYF	TGTGCCAGCAGCCTAGCGGGAGGGAGGTCCTACGAGCAGTACTTC
-	TRBV3-1/TRBV3-2	TRBJ2-2	-	CASSQSLKNTGELFF	TGTGCCAGCAGCCAAAGCCTTAAGAACACCGGGGAGCTGTTTTTT
-	TRBV24-1	TRBJ1-5	-	CATSDPREINQPQHF	TGTGCCACCAGTGATCCCCGGGAAATAAATCAGCCCCAGCATTTT
-	TRBV14	TRBJ1-1	-	CASSQETQSTEAFF	TGTGCCAGCAGCCAAGAGACACAGAGTACTGAAGCTTTCTTT